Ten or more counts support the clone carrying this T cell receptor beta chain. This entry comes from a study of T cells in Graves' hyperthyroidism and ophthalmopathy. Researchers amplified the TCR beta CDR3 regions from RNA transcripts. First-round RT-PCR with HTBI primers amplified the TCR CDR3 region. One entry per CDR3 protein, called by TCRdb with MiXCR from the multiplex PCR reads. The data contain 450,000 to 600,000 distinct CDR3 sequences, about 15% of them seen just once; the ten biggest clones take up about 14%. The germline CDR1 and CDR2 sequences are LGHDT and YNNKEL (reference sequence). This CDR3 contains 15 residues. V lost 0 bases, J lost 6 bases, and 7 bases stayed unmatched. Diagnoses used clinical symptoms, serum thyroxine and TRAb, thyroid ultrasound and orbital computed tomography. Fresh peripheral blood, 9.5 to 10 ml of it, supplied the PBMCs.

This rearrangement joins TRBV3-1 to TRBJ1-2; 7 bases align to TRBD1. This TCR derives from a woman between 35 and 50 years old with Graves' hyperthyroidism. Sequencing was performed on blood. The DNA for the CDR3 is TGTGCCAGCAGCCAAGAAAGGGGACAGCACAATGGCTACACCTTC. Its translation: CASSQERGQHNGYTF.